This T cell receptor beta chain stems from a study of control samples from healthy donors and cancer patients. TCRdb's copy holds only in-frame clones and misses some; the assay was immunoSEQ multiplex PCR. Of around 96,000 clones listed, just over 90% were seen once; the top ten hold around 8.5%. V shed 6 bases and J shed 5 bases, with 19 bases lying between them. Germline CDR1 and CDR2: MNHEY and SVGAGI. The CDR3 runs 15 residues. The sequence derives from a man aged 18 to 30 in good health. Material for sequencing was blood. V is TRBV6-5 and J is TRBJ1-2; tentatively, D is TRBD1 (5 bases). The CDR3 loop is CASRQQARGHYGYTF. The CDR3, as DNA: TGTGCCAGCAGGCAACAGGCGCGGGGCCATTATGGCTACACCTTC.